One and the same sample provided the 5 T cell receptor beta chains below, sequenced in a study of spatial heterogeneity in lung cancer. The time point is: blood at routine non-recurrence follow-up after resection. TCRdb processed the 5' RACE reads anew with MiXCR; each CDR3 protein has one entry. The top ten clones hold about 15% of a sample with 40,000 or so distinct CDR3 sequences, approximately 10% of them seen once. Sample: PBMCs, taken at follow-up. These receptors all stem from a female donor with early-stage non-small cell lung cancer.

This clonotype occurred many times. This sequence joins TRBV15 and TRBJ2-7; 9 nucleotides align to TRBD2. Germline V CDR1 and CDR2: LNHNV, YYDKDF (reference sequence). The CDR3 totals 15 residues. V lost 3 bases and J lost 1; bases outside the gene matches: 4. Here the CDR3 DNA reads TGTGCCACCAGCAGGGCTCTAGCGGGGTCCTACGAGCAGTACTTC. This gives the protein CATSRALAGSYEQYF. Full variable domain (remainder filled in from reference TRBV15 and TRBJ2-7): DAMVIQNPRYQVTQFGKPVTLSCSQTLNHNVMYWYQQKSSQAPKLLFHYYDKDFNNEADTPDNFQSRRPNTSFCFLDIRSPGLGDTAMYLCATSRALAGSYEQYFGPGTRLTVT.

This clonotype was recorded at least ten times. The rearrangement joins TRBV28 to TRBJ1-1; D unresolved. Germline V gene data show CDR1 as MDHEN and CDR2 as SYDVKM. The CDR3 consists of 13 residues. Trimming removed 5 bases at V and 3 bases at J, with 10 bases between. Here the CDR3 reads CASSLSGYTEAFF. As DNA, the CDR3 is TGTGCCAGCAGTCTAAGTGGTTACACTGAAGCTTTCTTT.

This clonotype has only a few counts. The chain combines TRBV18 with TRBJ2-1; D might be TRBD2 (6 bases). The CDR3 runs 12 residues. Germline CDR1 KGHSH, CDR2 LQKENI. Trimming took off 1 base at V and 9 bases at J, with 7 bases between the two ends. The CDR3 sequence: CASSPLGGEQFF. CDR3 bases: TGTGCCAGCTCACCACTCGGGGGTGAGCAGTTCTTC. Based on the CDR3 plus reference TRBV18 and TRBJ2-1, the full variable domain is NAGVMQNPRHLVRRRGQEARLRCSPMKGHSHVYWYRQLPEEGLKFMVYLQKENIIDESGMPKERFSAEFPKEGPSILRIQQVVRGDSAAYFCASSPLGGEQFFGPGTRLTVL.

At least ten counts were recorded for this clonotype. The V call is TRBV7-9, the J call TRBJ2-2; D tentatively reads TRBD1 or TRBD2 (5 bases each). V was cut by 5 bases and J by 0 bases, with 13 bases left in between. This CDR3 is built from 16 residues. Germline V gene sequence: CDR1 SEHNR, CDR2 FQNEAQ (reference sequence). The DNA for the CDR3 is TGTGCCAGCAGCCCCCGGGGCAGCGCGAACACCGGGGAGCTGTTTTTT. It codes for CASSPRGSANTGELFF.

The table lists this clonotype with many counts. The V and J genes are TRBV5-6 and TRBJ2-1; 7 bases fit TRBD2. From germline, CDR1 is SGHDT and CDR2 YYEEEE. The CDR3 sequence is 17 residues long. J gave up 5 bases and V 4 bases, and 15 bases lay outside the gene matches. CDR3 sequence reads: CASSKSWRGSVHNEQFF. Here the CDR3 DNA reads TGTGCCAGCAGCAAATCCTGGCGGGGGTCAGTCCACAATGAGCAGTTCTTC.